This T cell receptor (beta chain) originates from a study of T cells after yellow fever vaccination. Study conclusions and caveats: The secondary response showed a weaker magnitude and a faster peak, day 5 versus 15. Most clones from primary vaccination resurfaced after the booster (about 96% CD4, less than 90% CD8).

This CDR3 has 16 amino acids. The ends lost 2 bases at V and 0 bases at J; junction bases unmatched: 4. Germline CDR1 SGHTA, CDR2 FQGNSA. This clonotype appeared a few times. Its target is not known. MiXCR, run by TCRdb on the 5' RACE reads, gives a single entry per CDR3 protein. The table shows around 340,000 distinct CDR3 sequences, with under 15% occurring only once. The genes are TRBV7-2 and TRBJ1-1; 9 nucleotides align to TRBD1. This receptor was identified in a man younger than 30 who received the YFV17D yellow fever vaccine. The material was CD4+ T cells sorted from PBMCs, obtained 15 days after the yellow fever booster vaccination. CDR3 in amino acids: CASSLTGGRVNTEAFF. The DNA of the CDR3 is TGTGCCAGCAGCTTAACAGGGGGCCGCGTGAACACTGAAGCTTTCTTT.